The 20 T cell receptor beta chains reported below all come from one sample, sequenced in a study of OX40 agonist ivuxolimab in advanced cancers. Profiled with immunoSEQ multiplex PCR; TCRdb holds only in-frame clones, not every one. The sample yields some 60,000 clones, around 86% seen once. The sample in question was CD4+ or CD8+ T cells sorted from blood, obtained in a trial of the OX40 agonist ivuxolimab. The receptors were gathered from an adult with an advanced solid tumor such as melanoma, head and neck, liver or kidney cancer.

The CDR3 bases are TGTGCCAGTAACAGGAGAGAAGGGAATCAGCCCCAGCATTTT. Encoded protein: CASNRREGNQPQHF. The J gene is TRBJ1-5, the V gene TRBV19; tentative D call: TRBD1 (5 bases). The CDR3 consists of 14 residues. CDR1 is LNHDA and CDR2 is SQIVND in the germline V gene (reference sequence). Deletions cut 7 bases from V and 4 bases from J, with 14 bases between.

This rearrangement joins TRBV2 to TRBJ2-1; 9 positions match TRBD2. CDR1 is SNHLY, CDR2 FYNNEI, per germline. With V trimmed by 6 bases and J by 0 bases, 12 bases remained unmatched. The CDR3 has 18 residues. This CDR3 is CASRRSGGLTSSYNEQFF. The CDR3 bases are TGTGCCAGCAGACGAAGCGGGGGGCTTACGAGCTCCTACAATGAGCAGTTCTTC.

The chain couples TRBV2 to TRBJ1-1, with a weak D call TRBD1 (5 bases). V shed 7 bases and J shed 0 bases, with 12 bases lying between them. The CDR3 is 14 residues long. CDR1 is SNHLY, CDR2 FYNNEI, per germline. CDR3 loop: CASTDSGLNTEAFF. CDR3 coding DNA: TGTGCCAGCACCGACTCAGGGCTGAACACTGAAGCTTTCTTT. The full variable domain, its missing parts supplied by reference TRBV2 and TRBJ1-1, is EPEVTQTPSHQVTQMGQEVILRCVPISNHLYFYWYRQILGQKVEFLVSFYNNEISEKSEIFDDQFSVERPDGSNFTLKIRSTKLEDSAMYFCASTDSGLNTEAFFGQGTRLTVV.

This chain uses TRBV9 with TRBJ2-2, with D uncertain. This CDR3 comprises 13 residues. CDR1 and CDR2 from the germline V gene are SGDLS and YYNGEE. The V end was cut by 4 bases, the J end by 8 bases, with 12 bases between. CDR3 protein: CASSPGPRGELFF. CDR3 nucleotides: TGTGCCAGCAGCCCAGGACCGAGGGGGGAGCTGTTTTTT.

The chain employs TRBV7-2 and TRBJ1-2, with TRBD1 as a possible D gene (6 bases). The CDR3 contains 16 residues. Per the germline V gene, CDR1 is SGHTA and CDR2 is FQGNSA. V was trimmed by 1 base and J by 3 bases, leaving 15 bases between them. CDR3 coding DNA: TGTGCCAGCAGCTTAGGCCTTCGGGGGCTGGACTATGGCTACACCTTC. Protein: CASSLGLRGLDYGYTF.

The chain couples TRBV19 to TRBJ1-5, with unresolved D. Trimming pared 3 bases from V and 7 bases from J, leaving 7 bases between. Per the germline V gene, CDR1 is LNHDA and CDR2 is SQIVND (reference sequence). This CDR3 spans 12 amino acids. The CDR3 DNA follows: TGTGCCAGTAGTATGGTCCCCCAGCCCCAGCATTTT. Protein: CASSMVPQPQHF.

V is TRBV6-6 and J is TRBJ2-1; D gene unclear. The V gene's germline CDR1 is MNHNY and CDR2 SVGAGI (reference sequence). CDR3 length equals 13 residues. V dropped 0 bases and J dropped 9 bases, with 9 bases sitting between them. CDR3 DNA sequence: TGTGCCAGCAGTTACTCGAGGAACATTGAGCAGTTCTTC. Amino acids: CASSYSRNIEQFF.

The CDR3 protein is CASSRQLDQPQHF. The CDR3 coding sequence is TGTGCCAGCAGCCGACAGTTGGATCAGCCCCAGCATTTT. The chain uses TRBV7-2 and TRBJ1-5; D might be TRBD1 (5 bases). V was cut by 5 bases and J by 5 bases, with 10 bases left in between. The CDR3 is made up of 13 amino acids. CDR1 is SGHTA, CDR2 FQGNSA, per germline.

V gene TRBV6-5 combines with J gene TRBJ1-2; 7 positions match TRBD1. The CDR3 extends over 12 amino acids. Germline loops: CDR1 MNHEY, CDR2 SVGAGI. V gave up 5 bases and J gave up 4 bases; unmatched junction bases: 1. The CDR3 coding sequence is TGTGCCAGCAGTCGGGACAGCTATGGCTACACCTTC. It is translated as CASSRDSYGYTF.

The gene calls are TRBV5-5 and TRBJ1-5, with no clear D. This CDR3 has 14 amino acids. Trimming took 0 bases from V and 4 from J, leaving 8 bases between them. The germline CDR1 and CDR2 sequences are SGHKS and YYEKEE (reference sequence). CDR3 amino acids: CASSLETGNQPQHF. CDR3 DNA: TGTGCCAGCAGCTTGGAGACGGGGAATCAGCCCCAGCATTTT.

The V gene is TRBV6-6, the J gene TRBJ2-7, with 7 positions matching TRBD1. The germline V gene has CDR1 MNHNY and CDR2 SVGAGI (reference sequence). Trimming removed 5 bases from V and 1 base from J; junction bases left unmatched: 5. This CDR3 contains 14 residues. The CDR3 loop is CASSRRDSSYEQYF. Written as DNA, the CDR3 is TGTGCCAGCAGTCGACGGGACAGTTCCTACGAGCAGTACTTC.

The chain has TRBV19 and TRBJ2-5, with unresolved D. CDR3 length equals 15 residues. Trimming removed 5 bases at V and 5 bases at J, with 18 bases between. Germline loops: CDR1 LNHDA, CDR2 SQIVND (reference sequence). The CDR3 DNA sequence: TGTGCCAGTAGTTCCCGGGCCACGATGGGGGAGACCCAGTACTTC. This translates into CASSSRATMGETQYF.

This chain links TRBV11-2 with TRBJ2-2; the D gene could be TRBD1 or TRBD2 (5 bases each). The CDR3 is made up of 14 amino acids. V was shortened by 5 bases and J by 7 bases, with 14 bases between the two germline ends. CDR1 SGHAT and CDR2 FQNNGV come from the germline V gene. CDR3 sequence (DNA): TGTGCCAGCAGCCTCGGGACCACAAACGGGGAGCTGTTTTTT. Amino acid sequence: CASSLGTTNGELFF.

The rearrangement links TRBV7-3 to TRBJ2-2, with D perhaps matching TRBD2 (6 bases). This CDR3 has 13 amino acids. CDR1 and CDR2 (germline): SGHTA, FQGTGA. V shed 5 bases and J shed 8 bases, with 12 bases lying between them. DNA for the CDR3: TGTGCCAGCAGCCCCGCGGGGCGTGGGGAGCTGTTTTTT. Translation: CASSPAGRGELFF.

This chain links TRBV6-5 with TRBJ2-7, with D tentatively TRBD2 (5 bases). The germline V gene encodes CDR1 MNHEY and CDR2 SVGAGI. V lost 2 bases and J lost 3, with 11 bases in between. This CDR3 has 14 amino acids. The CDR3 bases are TGTGCCAGCAGTTACGAACCCGGGGTCTACGAGCAGTACTTC. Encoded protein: CASSYEPGVYEQYF.

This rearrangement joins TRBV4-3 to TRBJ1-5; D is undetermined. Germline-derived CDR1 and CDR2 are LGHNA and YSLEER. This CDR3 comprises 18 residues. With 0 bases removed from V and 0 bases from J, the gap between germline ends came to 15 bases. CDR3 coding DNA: TGCGCCAGCAGCCAAGATTTACAAGATCTTTATAGCAATCAGCCCCAGCATTTT. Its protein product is CASSQDLQDLYSNQPQHF.

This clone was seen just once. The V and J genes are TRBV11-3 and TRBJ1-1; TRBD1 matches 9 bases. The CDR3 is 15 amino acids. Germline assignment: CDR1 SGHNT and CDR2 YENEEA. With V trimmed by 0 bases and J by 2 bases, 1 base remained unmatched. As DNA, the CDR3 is TGTGCCAGCAGCTTAGAGGGACAGGGTAACACTGAAGCTTTCTTT. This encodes CASSLEGQGNTEAFF.

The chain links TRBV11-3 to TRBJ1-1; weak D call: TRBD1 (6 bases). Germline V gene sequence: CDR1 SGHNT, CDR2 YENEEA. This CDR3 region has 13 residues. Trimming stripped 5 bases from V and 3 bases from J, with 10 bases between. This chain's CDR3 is CASSQGFDTEAFF. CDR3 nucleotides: TGTGCCAGCAGCCAGGGGTTCGACACTGAAGCTTTCTTT.

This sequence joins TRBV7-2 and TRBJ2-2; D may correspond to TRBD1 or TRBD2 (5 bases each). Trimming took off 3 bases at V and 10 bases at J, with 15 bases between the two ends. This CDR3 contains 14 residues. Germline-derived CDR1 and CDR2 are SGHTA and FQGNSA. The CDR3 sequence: CASSFFGGMEELFF. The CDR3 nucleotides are TGTGCCAGCAGCTTTTTTGGGGGAATGGAGGAGCTGTTTTTT. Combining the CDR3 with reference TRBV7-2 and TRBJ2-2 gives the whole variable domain GAGVSQSPSNKVTEKGKDVELRCDPISGHTALYWYRQSLGQGLEFLIYFQGNSAPDKSGLPSDRFSAERTGGSVSTLTIQRTQQEDSAVYLCASSFFGGMEELFFGEGSRLTVL.

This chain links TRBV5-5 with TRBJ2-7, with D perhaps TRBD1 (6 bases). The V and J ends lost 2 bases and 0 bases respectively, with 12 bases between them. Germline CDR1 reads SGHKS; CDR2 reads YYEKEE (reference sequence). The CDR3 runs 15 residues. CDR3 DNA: TGTGCCAGCAGCTTCGGGACAATAAGCTCCTACGAGCAGTACTTC. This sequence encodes CASSFGTISSYEQYF.